The rows below give T cell receptor beta chains drawn from one sample of a study of T cell repertoires in cytomegalovirus infection. TCRdb itself ran the reads through MiXCR, one entry per CDR3 protein. The data show about 330,000 distinct CDR3 sequences, with approximately 9.5% seen just once and roughly 4.5% held by the top ten. The sample consisted of PBMCs. These receptors all stem from a human donor in good health (CMV status not recorded). Some clones in this sample may be carry-over from other donors' samples. Both conserved end residues are part of each CDR3. The D gene is left open where the match is weak. Part of the rows lack a size; the others show once, few, many or a class for expanded clones.

few TRBJ2-1 NA TRBV27 CASSLRAGARNNEQFF TGTGCCAGCAGTTTACGGGCTGGGGCTAGGAACAATGAGCAGTTCTTC
NA TRBJ1-5 TRBD1 TRBV10-3 CAIGGTVNQPQHF TGTGCCATCGGGGGGACAGTTAATCAGCCCCAGCATTTT
few TRBJ2-1 NA TRBV11-2 CASSSGISFNEQFF TGTGCCAGCAGCTCAGGGATAAGCTTCAATGAGCAGTTCTTC
NA TRBJ2-2 TRBD1 TRBV27 CASSLSGTANTGELFF TGTGCCAGCAGTTTATCGGGGACAGCGAACACCGGGGAGCTGTTTTTT
NA TRBJ2-5 TRBD2 TRBV9 CASSVEVVAGAAETQYF TGTGCCAGCAGCGTAGAGGTGGTAGCGGGAGCTGCGGAGACCCAGTACTTC
NA TRBJ2-7 NA TRBV5-1 CASSLEGRPYEQYF TGCGCCAGCAGCTTGGAGGGCCGACCCTACGAGCAGTACTTC
NA TRBJ2-1 TRBD1 TRBV20-1 CSASTGGDNNEQFF TGCAGTGCTAGTACAGGGGGAGACAACAATGAGCAGTTCTTC
few TRBJ1-1 NA TRBV14 CASSRGGGTEAFF TGTGCCAGCAGCCGAGGAGGAGGGACTGAAGCTTTCTTT
few TRBJ1-5 TRBD1 TRBV30 CAWSPRTGLYQPQHF TGTGCCTGGAGCCCCAGGACAGGACTTTATCAGCCCCAGCATTTT
NA TRBJ2-1 NA TRBV15 CATSRVGRGWVHEQFF TGTGCCACCAGCAGAGTTGGGAGGGGGTGGGTCCATGAGCAGTTCTTC
few TRBJ1-1 TRBD1 TRBV2 CASSEASNRQGAEAFF TGTGCCAGCAGTGAAGCGTCGAACCGTCAGGGGGCTGAAGCTTTCTTT
many TRBJ2-7 NA TRBV6-1 CASSRQELGEQYF TGTGCCAGCAGTCGACAGGAGCTAGGGGAGCAGTACTTC
many TRBJ2-2 NA TRBV27 CASSLWARATNTGELFF TGTGCCAGCAGTTTATGGGCACGGGCTACGAACACCGGGGAGCTGTTTTTT
few TRBJ1-2 NA TRBV11-2 CASSRAGDGYTF TGTGCCAGCAGCCGAGCTGGTGATGGCTACACCTTC
many TRBJ2-2 NA TRBV7-2 CASSLEGSWPGELFF TGTGCCAGCAGCTTAGAGGGCAGCTGGCCCGGGGAGCTGTTTTTT